Below, one TCR beta chain is given with its context. Its antigen is as yet unknown. The length of the CDR3 is 13 residues. Germline lookup yields CDR1 LGHDT and CDR2 YNNKEL (reference sequence). Between the trimmed V and J ends, which lost 5 bases and 7 bases, there was a span of 14 bases. The sample belongs to a study of vaccination effects on CD4 cells after COVID-19. Repertoires were generated with immunoSEQ multiplex PCR, while TCRdb's copy carries only in-frame clones and drops some. The sample contains fewer than 25,000 clones, over 70% of which appear only once. Viral peptide pools were used in the ViraFEST assay to expand antigen-specific CD4+ T cells, and sequencing came afterward. Following culture for 9 to 11 days, CD4+ T cells were isolated. Days 3 and 7 saw half the medium replaced with IL-2 medium.

This specimen consisted of CD4+ T cells from PBMCs cultured with HCoV-229E spike peptides, obtained before COVID-19 vaccination. This TCR derives from a human donor who received a COVID-19 vaccine. The V and J genes are TRBV3-1 (or the pseudogene TRBV3-2) and TRBJ1-2; no definite D call. CDR3 DNA: TGTGCCAGCAGCGTCGGGGAAAACAGTGGCTACACCTTC. Translation: CASSVGENSGYTF.